This T cell receptor beta chain was recovered during a study of early T cells in non-severe SARS-CoV-2 infection. Study at large: Investigators sequenced bulk RNA drawn from unsorted whole blood, and chains remained unpaired.

Regarding the study as a whole: In VDJdb matching, anti-spike CD8 responses were favored while private and CD4 specificities went missing.

Individually, cDNA molecules had unique molecular identifiers attached to them. TCRdb fed the 5' RACE reads into MiXCR, producing one record per CDR3 protein. The table shows 55,000 to 85,000 distinct CDR3 sequences, with less than 12% occurring only once. Ten or more counts support this clonotype. Its antigen is not known. The ends lost 2 bases at V and 3 bases at J; junction bases unmatched: 11. This CDR3 has 18 amino acids. Per the germline V gene, CDR1 is MNHEY and CDR2 is SVGEGT. Source: whole blood, taken at baseline. The V and J genes are TRBV6-2 or TRBV6-3 and TRBJ1-1, with 11 bases identical to TRBD1. The clonotype was recovered from an adult who was a healthcare worker with PCR-confirmed SARS-CoV-2 infection or an uninfected control (not recorded which). CDR3 in DNA: TGTGCCAGCAGTTACCGGAAGAGAGGGACAGGGGGTGACACTGAAGCTTTCTTT. Amino acid sequence: CASSYRKRGTGGDTEAFF.